What follows are 11 T cell receptor beta chains derived from one specimen sequenced in a study of early T cells in non-severe SARS-CoV-2 infection. TCRdb reprocessed the 5' RACE reads via MiXCR and lists one record per CDR3 protein. The table records 30,000 to 40,000 distinct CDR3 sequences, around 9% of them present only once. Input material: whole blood. The receptors were sampled from an adult who was a healthcare worker with PCR-confirmed SARS-CoV-2 infection or an uninfected control (not recorded which).

This clonotype was detected only a few times. The V and J genes are TRBV12-3 or TRBV12-4 and TRBJ1-2, with 7 bases lining up with TRBD1. CDR3 length: 14 residues. V was pared by 5 bases and J by 1 base, with 4 bases of the junction left unmatched. This CDR3 is CASSPWDSNYGYTF. CDR3 in DNA: TGTGCCAGCAGTCCATGGGACAGTAACTATGGCTACACCTTC.

In this sample, this clonotype turned up many times. The chain joins TRBV7-6 to TRBJ2-1; 7 bases are a match to TRBD2. This CDR3 has 13 amino acids. Germline values: CDR1 SGHVS, CDR2 FNYEAQ. After removal of 3 bases from V and 5 bases from J, the junction contained 1 base not matched to a gene. The CDR3 reads CASSFGGNNEQFF. CDR3 nucleotides: TGTGCCAGCAGCTTCGGGGGGAACAATGAGCAGTTCTTC.

There are many counts of this clonotype. This rearrangement joins TRBV18 to TRBJ2-7; the D is unclear. This CDR3 is 13 amino acids long. Germline assignment: CDR1 KGHSH and CDR2 LQKENI. The ends were cut back, 0 bases at V and 2 bases at J, with 5 bases in the middle. CDR3 DNA sequence: TGTGCCAGCTCACCACCGTCGGCCTACGAGCAGTACTTC. Translated, it gives CASSPPSAYEQYF.

This clonotype was seen repeatedly, ten times or more. The V and J genes are TRBV10-3 and TRBJ1-3; D is perhaps TRBD1 (5 bases). The CDR3 spans 17 residues. V was cut by 0 bases and J by 3 bases, with 15 bases left in between. CDR1 and CDR2 (germline): ENHRY, SYGVKD. The CDR3 coding sequence is TGTGCCATCAGTGAGTCGACAGCCTCTGGGGGTGGAAACACCATATATTTT. Its protein product is CAISESTASGGGNTIYF.

This clonotype appeared many times. The CDR3 protein is CSVEASTTSTDTQYF. CDR3 DNA sequence: TGCAGCGTTGAAGCCTCGACTACCAGCACAGATACGCAGTATTTT. The chain carries TRBV29-1 and TRBJ2-3, with D maybe TRBD2 (5 bases). The CDR3 covers 15 residues. The germline V gene has CDR1 SQVTM and CDR2 ANQGSEA. V lost 1 base to trimming and J lost 0 bases, with 11 bases between them.

For this clonotype: Given a much more abundant clone one base away, this may be a read error. The chain couples TRBV7-6 to TRBJ1-4, with a possible D match to TRBD1 (5 bases). V lost 1 base and J lost 7, with 13 bases in between. The CDR3 has 15 residues. In germline, CDR1 is SGHVS, CDR2 FNYEAQ. The CDR3 nucleotides are TGTGCCAGCAGCTTAGTGGCAGGGTTGGCTGAAAAACTGTTTTTT. Translated: CASSLVAGLAEKLFF.

Comments on this clonotype: A much larger clone differs from this one at a single base, so this may be a read error. Given the absence of the conserved phenylalanine or tryptophan at the CDR3 end, a read error is likely. The chain combines TRBV18 with TRBJ2-7, with D perhaps assigned TRBD1 or TRBD2 (6 bases each). CDR1 is KGHSH and CDR2 is LQKENI in the germline V gene. With 6 bases removed from V and 0 bases from J, the gap between germline ends came to 15 bases. This CDR3 comprises 15 residues. The CDR3 spells CASSAEGGSSYEQYS. DNA for the CDR3: TGTGCCAGCTCCGCGGAAGGGGGGAGCTCCTACGAGCAGTACTCC.

This clonotype has at least ten counts. In DNA, the CDR3 is TGCGCCAGCAGCTTGGCAGGGACAGCCTATGGCTACACCTTC. It encodes CASSLAGTAYGYTF. The V and J genes are TRBV5-1 and TRBJ1-2; TRBD1 matches at 7 bases. The CDR3 is 14 residues long. Germline V CDR1 and CDR2: SGHRS, YFSETQ. Trimming cost V 0 bases and J 4 bases; bases outside gene matches: 3. The complete variable domain, with remaining parts taken from reference TRBV5-1 and TRBJ1-2, reads KAGVTQTPRYLIKTRGQQVTLSCSPISGHRSVSWYQQTPGQGLQFLFEYFSETQRNKGNFPGRFSGRQFSNSRSEMNVSTLELGDSALYLCASSLAGTAYGYTFGSGTRLTVV.

This clonotype was observed a few times. The chain combines TRBV19 with TRBJ1-3, with D unresolved. V lost 7 bases and J 0 bases, leaving 13 bases between the germline ends. This CDR3 is 15 amino acids long. CDR1 is LNHDA, CDR2 SQIVND, per germline (reference sequence). The CDR3 is CASIPRHSSGNTIYF. The CDR3 nucleotides read TGTGCCAGTATACCTCGACACAGCTCTGGAAACACCATATATTTT.

V gene TRBV5-6 combines with J gene TRBJ2-1, with D perhaps matching TRBD1 (5 bases). Germline V gene sequence: CDR1 SGHDT, CDR2 YYEEEE. The CDR3 is 15 residues long. Trimming cost V 5 bases and J 0 bases, with 12 bases left between them. The CDR3 protein is CASRTARVSYNEQFF. The CDR3, as DNA: TGTGCCAGCAGAACCGCCAGGGTCTCCTACAATGAGCAGTTCTTC.

This clonotype was found many times. The chain links TRBV12-3 or TRBV12-4 to TRBJ2-1; D gene unclear. V lost 6 bases and J lost 1, with 4 bases in between. CDR3 length: 12 residues. This CDR3 is CASRVSYNEQFF. The CDR3 nucleotides read TGTGCCAGCAGGGTTTCCTACAATGAGCAGTTCTTC.